Listed here are 11 T cell receptor beta chains from one sample, sequenced in a study of blood T cell repertoires in COVID-19. Sequencing used immunoSEQ multiplex PCR; TCRdb keeps in-frame clones, though not all of them. The repertoire holds 150,000 to 200,000 clones, with about 89% as singletons. Sequences were obtained from peripheral blood. These receptors were taken from a man between 65 and 79 years old with acute or convalescent COVID-19.

This rearrangement joins TRBV5-4 to TRBJ2-5; 7 bases agree with TRBD2. There are 15 residues in the CDR3. J lost 5 bases, V lost 0 bases, and 7 bases had no gene match. Germline-derived CDR1 and CDR2 are SGHNT and YYREEE (reference sequence). CDR3 sequence: CASSLVGGRPETQYF. The CDR3 region has the DNA TGTGCCAGCAGCTTGGTCGGGGGGAGACCGGAGACCCAGTACTTC.

V and J are TRBV7-2 and TRBJ1-5; unclear D gene. CDR3 length: 15 residues. V was shortened by 4 bases and J by 2 bases, with 12 bases between the two germline ends. CDR1 is SGHTA and CDR2 is FQGNSA in the germline V gene. The CDR3 DNA is TGTGCCAGCAGCTCCCTCGGGTCAGGCAATCAGCCCCAGCATTTT. Amino acids: CASSSLGSGNQPQHF.

In its sample, this clone was seen once. The rearrangement joins TRBV24-1 to TRBJ1-4; D unresolved. CDR1 and CDR2 (germline): KGHDR, SFDVKD. The CDR3 totals 14 residues. V lost 0 bases, J lost 4 bases, and 5 bases lay in between. CDR3 bases: TGTGCCACCAGTGATTTGGAGGGTAATGAAAAACTGTTTTTT. It specifies CATSDLEGNEKLFF.

J is TRBJ2-1 and V is TRBV15; a possible D gene is TRBD2 (5 bases). V lost 0 bases and J lost 7, with 13 bases in between. The CDR3 is 15 residues long. Per germline, CDR1 LNHNV and CDR2 YYDKDF (reference sequence). The CDR3, as DNA: TGTGCCACCAGCAGAGATCCAGGCGAGGGAAATGAGCAGTTCTTC. Protein sequence: CATSRDPGEGNEQFF.

This clone was counted once. The V gene is TRBV4-2, the J gene TRBJ2-1, with 12 bases identical to TRBD2. Germline CDR1 reads LGHNA; CDR2 reads YNFKEQ. With V trimmed by 6 bases and J by 8 bases, 5 bases remained unmatched. The CDR3 is made up of 14 amino acids. This CDR3 reads CASSPGTSGYEQFF. The CDR3 bases are TGTGCCAGCAGTCCGGGGACTAGCGGGTATGAGCAGTTCTTC.

The genes are TRBV29-1 and TRBJ2-5; 7 nucleotides match TRBD2. CDR3 length: 14 residues. Germline lookup yields CDR1 SQVTM and CDR2 ANQGSEA. The V gene end was trimmed by 7 bases and the J gene end by 4 bases; junction bases not matched to a gene: 12. The CDR3 is CSAGALGRGETQYF. The CDR3 bases are TGCAGCGCTGGTGCCCTGGGGAGGGGAGAGACCCAGTACTTC. The entire variable domain, with the rest obtained from reference TRBV29-1 and TRBJ2-5, is as follows: SAVISQKPSRDICQRGTSLTIQCQVDSQVTMMFWYRQQPGQSLTLIATANQGSEATYESGFVIDKFPISRPNLTFSTLTVSNMSPEDSSIYLCSAGALGRGETQYFGPGTRLLVL.

The chain uses TRBV6-5 and TRBJ1-1, with a weak D call TRBD1 (6 bases). V gave up 0 bases and J gave up 1 base, with 12 bases separating them. CDR1 is MNHEY and CDR2 is SVGAGI in the germline V gene. This CDR3 spans 16 amino acids. The CDR3 sequence is CASSYSMGGPNTEAFF. The CDR3 bases are TGTGCCAGCAGTTACTCGATGGGGGGGCCGAACACTGAAGCTTTCTTT.

V and J are TRBV7-3 and TRBJ2-2; D perhaps matches TRBD2 (6 bases). CDR3 length equals 16 residues. Trimming cost V 4 bases and J 0 bases, with 12 bases left between them. Germline V gene lookup returns CDR1 SGHTA and CDR2 FQGTGA. The CDR3 protein is CASSSSGGANTGELFF. The CDR3 DNA sequence: TGTGCCAGCAGCTCCTCTGGCGGGGCGAACACCGGGGAGCTGTTTTTT.

The chain joins TRBV7-2 to TRBJ2-7; tentative D call: TRBD1 (6 bases). Germline CDR1 is SGHTA and CDR2 is FQGNSA. V lost 2 bases and J 3 bases, leaving 11 bases between the germline ends. The CDR3 contains 14 residues. The CDR3 DNA reads TGTGCCAGCAGCTTACGGGCAGGGGACTACGAGCAGTACTTC. Its protein is CASSLRAGDYEQYF.

The chain couples TRBV5-5 to TRBJ1-2; 11 nucleotides agree with TRBD1. Germline V gene data show CDR1 as SGHKS and CDR2 as YYEKEE (reference sequence). After removal of 4 bases from V and 7 bases from J, the junction contained 6 bases not matched to a gene. This CDR3 is 14 amino acids long. CDR3 sequence: CASSLGQGAGGYTF. The CDR3 DNA is TGTGCCAGCAGCCTAGGACAGGGGGCAGGTGGCTACACCTTC.

V is TRBV5-1 and J is TRBJ2-3; 8 nucleotides agree with TRBD2. The junction had 4 bases not matched to a gene; V was cut back by 0 bases and J by 4 bases. The CDR3 sequence is 15 residues long. The germline gives CDR1 SGHRS, CDR2 YFSETQ. CDR3 bases: TGCGCCAGCAGCTTGGCCAGCGGGAGTGCAGATACGCAGTATTTT. Translation: CASSLASGSADTQYF.